These T cell receptor beta chains were read from a single sample in a study of beta chain features in type 1 diabetes. The data were produced by immunoSEQ multiplex PCR, yet TCRdb's version contains in-frame clones alone and is incomplete. The sample holds roughly 450,000 clones, about 15% seen once. Specimen: naive CD4+ T cells from blood. These receptors were collected from a man aged 25-45 years in good health. The CDR3 runs from the conserved cysteine through the conserved F or W. The order of the fields is J gene, D gene, clone size, V gene, CDR3 DNA, CDR3 protein. D genes are given only for firm matches. Expanded clones are given a class, and other clones once, few, many or no size at all.

j_gene: TRBJ1-1; d_gene: -; abundance: -; v_gene: TRBV23-1; CDR3nt: TGCGCCAACTTTTACCAGGTTAACACTGAAGCTTTCTTT; CDR3aa: CANFYQVNTEAFF
j_gene: TRBJ2-4; d_gene: -; abundance: few; v_gene: TRBV7-2; CDR3nt: TGTGCCAGCAGCGTATCCGGGACGCAGGACATTCAGTACTTC; CDR3aa: CASSVSGTQDIQYF
j_gene: TRBJ2-1; d_gene: -; abundance: few; v_gene: TRBV11-2; CDR3nt: TGTGCCAGCAGCTTCGACTATAGCTCCTACAATGAGCAGTTCTTC; CDR3aa: CASSFDYSSYNEQFF
j_gene: TRBJ2-1; d_gene: -; abundance: few; v_gene: TRBV20-1; CDR3nt: TGCAGTGCTAGCCCCGGCGGGGGCACATTCTTC; CDR3aa: CSASPGGGTFF
j_gene: TRBJ2-1; d_gene: TRBD1; abundance: few; v_gene: TRBV4-3; CDR3nt: TGCGCCAGCAGCTTGACAGGGAAGGATGAGCAGTTCTTC; CDR3aa: CASSLTGKDEQFF
j_gene: TRBJ1-4; d_gene: -; abundance: -; v_gene: TRBV4-3; CDR3nt: TGCGCCAGCAGCCCTAGGACTTTCCGAGGGAAACTGTTTTTT; CDR3aa: CASSPRTFRGKLFF
j_gene: TRBJ1-1; d_gene: -; abundance: -; v_gene: TRBV7-8; CDR3nt: TGTGCCAGCAGCTTAGATCGGAACACTGAAGCTTTCTTT; CDR3aa: CASSLDRNTEAFF
j_gene: TRBJ2-7; d_gene: -; abundance: -; v_gene: TRBV27; CDR3nt: TGTGCCGTCAGTGGGGGGCCACACGAGCAGTACTTC; CDR3aa: CAVSGGPHEQYF
j_gene: TRBJ2-3; d_gene: -; abundance: -; v_gene: TRBV25-1; CDR3nt: TGTGCCAGCAGTGCTGCGGGGAGATCCACAGATACGCAGTATTTT; CDR3aa: CASSAAGRSTDTQYF
j_gene: TRBJ2-1; d_gene: TRBD1; abundance: -; v_gene: TRBV7-8; CDR3nt: TGTGCCAGCAGCTTCAACCGGGACAGGAACCAGTTCTTC; CDR3aa: CASSFNRDRNQFF
j_gene: TRBJ2-3; d_gene: -; abundance: -; v_gene: TRBV6-5; CDR3nt: TGTGCCACCAAACGAACAGATACGCAGTATTTT; CDR3aa: CATKRTDTQYF
j_gene: TRBJ2-1; d_gene: TRBD1; abundance: -; v_gene: TRBV29-1; CDR3nt: TGCAGCGCCCGAGCCGGGACAGACTACAATGAGCAGTTCTTC; CDR3aa: CSARAGTDYNEQFF
j_gene: TRBJ2-1; d_gene: TRBD1; abundance: -; v_gene: TRBV7-8; CDR3nt: TGTGCCAGCAGCTCCGACAGGGTATTGAGTTGGAATGAGCAGTTCTTC; CDR3aa: CASSSDRVLSWNEQFF
j_gene: TRBJ2-1; d_gene: -; abundance: -; v_gene: TRBV5-1; CDR3nt: TGCGCCAGCAGCTTGGTGTCGGGGACCTTACTTCACAATGAGCAGTTCTTC; CDR3aa: CASSLVSGTLLHNEQFF
j_gene: TRBJ2-1; d_gene: -; abundance: -; v_gene: TRBV14; CDR3nt: TGTGCCAGCAGCCAAGCTCTCGGGAATGAGCAGTTCTTC; CDR3aa: CASSQALGNEQFF
j_gene: TRBJ2-7; d_gene: TRBD1; abundance: -; v_gene: TRBV29-1; CDR3nt: TGCAGCGTTAAAGGCGGGGGACAGGGCTACGAGCAGTACTTC; CDR3aa: CSVKGGGQGYEQYF
j_gene: TRBJ2-7; d_gene: TRBD1; abundance: few; v_gene: TRBV7-2; CDR3nt: TGTGCCAGCAGCTCCCAGACAGGGATAACCTACGAGCAGTACTTC; CDR3aa: CASSSQTGITYEQYF
j_gene: TRBJ1-1; d_gene: -; abundance: few; v_gene: TRBV30; CDR3nt: TGTGCCTCCCTTAGGGTTACTGAAGCTTTCTTT; CDR3aa: CASLRVTEAFF
j_gene: TRBJ2-6; d_gene: -; abundance: few; v_gene: TRBV19; CDR3nt: TGTGCCAGTAGTATAGGACTATCCGGGGCCAACGTCCTGACTTTC; CDR3aa: CASSIGLSGANVLTF
j_gene: TRBJ2-7; d_gene: -; abundance: -; v_gene: TRBV27; CDR3nt: TGTGCCAGCCAGGGGCGCTTTAGCTCCTACGAGCAGTACTTC; CDR3aa: CASQGRFSSYEQYF
j_gene: TRBJ2-7; d_gene: -; abundance: -; v_gene: TRBV9; CDR3nt: TGTGCCAGCAGCGTAGCTAGCAGATACGAGCAGTACTTC; CDR3aa: CASSVASRYEQYF
j_gene: TRBJ2-5; d_gene: -; abundance: -; v_gene: TRBV18; CDR3nt: TGTGCCAGCTCACTTGTTCCCCAAGAGACCCAGTACTTC; CDR3aa: CASSLVPQETQYF
j_gene: TRBJ1-4; d_gene: TRBD1; abundance: few; v_gene: TRBV4-2; CDR3nt: TGTGCCAGCAGCCAAGAGACAGGGGCTAATGAAAAACTGTTTTTT; CDR3aa: CASSQETGANEKLFF
j_gene: TRBJ2-1; d_gene: -; abundance: few; v_gene: TRBV5-6; CDR3nt: TGTGCCAGCAGCTTGAACAATGAGCAGTTCTTC; CDR3aa: CASSLNNEQFF
j_gene: TRBJ2-1; d_gene: -; abundance: -; v_gene: TRBV6-1; CDR3nt: TGTGCCAGCAGTGAACGTCCTACCTACAATGAGCAGTTCTTC; CDR3aa: CASSERPTYNEQFF
j_gene: TRBJ1-6; d_gene: -; abundance: few; v_gene: TRBV7-6; CDR3nt: TGTGCCAGCAGCTTAGCTGGGACACCTTCTGATTCACCCCTCCACTTT; CDR3aa: CASSLAGTPSDSPLHF
j_gene: TRBJ2-1; d_gene: TRBD1; abundance: few; v_gene: TRBV11-2; CDR3nt: TGTGCCAGCAGCTTATTTCGGACAGGGAGGAATGAGCAGTTCTTC; CDR3aa: CASSLFRTGRNEQFF
j_gene: TRBJ2-7; d_gene: TRBD2; abundance: -; v_gene: TRBV27; CDR3nt: TGTGCCAGCAGTTTCACCCGGGCTAGCGGTACCTACGAGCAGTACTTC; CDR3aa: CASSFTRASGTYEQYF
j_gene: TRBJ2-4; d_gene: -; abundance: -; v_gene: TRBV4-3; CDR3nt: TGCGCCAGCAGCCAAGCATCCGGGGGTGAAAACATTCAGTACTTC; CDR3aa: CASSQASGGENIQYF
j_gene: TRBJ2-5; d_gene: TRBD2; abundance: few; v_gene: TRBV28; CDR3nt: TGTGCCAGCAGTTTTAGGACTAGCGGAAACCAAGAGACCCAGTACTTC; CDR3aa: CASSFRTSGNQETQYF
j_gene: TRBJ1-5; d_gene: TRBD1; abundance: -; v_gene: TRBV19; CDR3nt: TGTGCCAGTAGTAAGGGGACAGTAGTTGAGGGCGATCAGCCCCAGCATTTT; CDR3aa: CASSKGTVVEGDQPQHF
j_gene: TRBJ2-3; d_gene: -; abundance: few; v_gene: TRBV25-1; CDR3nt: TGTGCCAGCAGTGCCCACAGGCTTGGCACAGATACGCAGTATTTT; CDR3aa: CASSAHRLGTDTQYF